One T cell receptor (beta chain) is described in this entry. Antigen specificity is unknown. This record belongs to a study of cytomegalovirus exposure and HLA in healthy donors. Broader study findings: Later on, an analysis found that several of the most significant clusters appeared to be linked to common viral pathogens, which included parvovirus B19.

Germline lookup yields CDR1 SGHDN and CDR2 FVKESK. The length of the CDR3 is 14 residues. V lost 5 bases to trimming and J lost 4 bases, with 14 bases between them. Both 60 Vbeta primers and 13 Jbeta primers went into the PCR. Per the original data handling: Later reanalysis found around 80 million unique TCR beta chains, 10 million to 12 million of them shared. The table came from immunoSEQ multiplex PCR; TCRdb's copy has only in-frame clones and leaves some out. The D gene and trimming were derived from the DNA, and the V and J assignments and clone size from that table. This table has about 200,000 clones, 60% to 85% appearing once.

The sequence was collected from a woman aged 40 to 50 in good health and CMV-seronegative. The chain joins TRBV14 to TRBJ1-1, with D possibly TRBD1 on 5 matching bases. Input material: PBMCs. CDR3 loop: CASSFNGGSTEAFF. DNA for the CDR3: TGTGCCAGCAGCTTTAACGGGGGGAGCACTGAAGCTTTCTTT.